The TCR beta chain described here comes from a study of blood T cell repertoires in COVID-19. Looking at the study overall: Spain, Italy and the United States supplied samples that represented acute and convalescent COVID-19. In each case, the material was cDNA or gDNA derived from T cells, B-cell-depleted T cells, or PBMCs.

The method was immunoSEQ multiplex PCR; TCRdb's version includes in-frame clones alone and lacks a portion of them. The table has a few hundred thousand clones, 80% to 85% seen once. In terms of age and location, participants ranged from roughly 18 to 95 years and lived in about two dozen US areas. Two negative PCRs, clearance, or symptom resolution had been documented for recovered Cohort 3 donors. Germline V gives CDR1 SGHVS, CDR2 FNYEAQ. CDR3 size: 12 residues. The V gene lost 5 bases and the J gene lost 5 bases, with 9 bases spanning the gap. V gene TRBV7-6 combines with J gene TRBJ1-2; perhaps TRBD1 as D (5 bases). The clonotype originates from a woman aged 50 to 60 who had recovered from COVID-19. Input material: PBMCs or T cells enriched from blood (not recorded which). The DNA for the CDR3 is TGTGCCAGCAGCCCTGACAGTTATGGCTACACCTTC. Amino acids: CASSPDSYGYTF.